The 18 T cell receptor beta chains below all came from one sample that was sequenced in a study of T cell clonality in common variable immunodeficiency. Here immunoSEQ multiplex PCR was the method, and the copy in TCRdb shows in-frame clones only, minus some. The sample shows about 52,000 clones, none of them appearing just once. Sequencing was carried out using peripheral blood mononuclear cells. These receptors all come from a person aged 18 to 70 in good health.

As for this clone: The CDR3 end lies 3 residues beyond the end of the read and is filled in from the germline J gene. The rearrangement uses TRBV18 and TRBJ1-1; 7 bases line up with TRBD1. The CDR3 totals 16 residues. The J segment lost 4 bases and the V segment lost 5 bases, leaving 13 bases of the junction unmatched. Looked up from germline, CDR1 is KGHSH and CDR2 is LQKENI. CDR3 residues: CASSNVGGEGVTEAFF. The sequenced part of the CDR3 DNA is TGTGCCAGCTCAAACGTAGGGGGCGAGGGGGTCACTGAA.

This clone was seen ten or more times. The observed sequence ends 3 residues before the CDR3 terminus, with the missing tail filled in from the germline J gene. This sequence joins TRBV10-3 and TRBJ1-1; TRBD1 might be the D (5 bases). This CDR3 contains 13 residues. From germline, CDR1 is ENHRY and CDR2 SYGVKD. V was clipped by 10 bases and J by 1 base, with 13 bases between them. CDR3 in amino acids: CATGGPRNTEAFF. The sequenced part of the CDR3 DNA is TGTGCCACCGGGGGACCGAGGAACACTGAA.

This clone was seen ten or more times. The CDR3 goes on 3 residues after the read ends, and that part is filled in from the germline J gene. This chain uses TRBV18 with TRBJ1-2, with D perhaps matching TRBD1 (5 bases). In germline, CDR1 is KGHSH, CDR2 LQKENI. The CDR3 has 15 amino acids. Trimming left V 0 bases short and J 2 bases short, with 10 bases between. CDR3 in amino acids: CASSPPAGTNYGYTF. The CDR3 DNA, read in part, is TGTGCCAGCTCACCACCGGCGGGGACGAACTATGGC.

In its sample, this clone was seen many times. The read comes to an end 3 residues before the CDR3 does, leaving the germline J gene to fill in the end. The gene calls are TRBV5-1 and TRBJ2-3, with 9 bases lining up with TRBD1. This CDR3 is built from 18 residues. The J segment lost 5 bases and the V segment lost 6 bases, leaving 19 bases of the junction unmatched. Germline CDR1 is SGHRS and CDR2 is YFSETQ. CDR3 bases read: TGCGCCAGCAAGGGGACATTTTCCGGGACAGGGAGGGAAGATACG. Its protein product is CASKGTFSGTGREDT. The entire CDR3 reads CASKGTFSGTGREDTQYF.

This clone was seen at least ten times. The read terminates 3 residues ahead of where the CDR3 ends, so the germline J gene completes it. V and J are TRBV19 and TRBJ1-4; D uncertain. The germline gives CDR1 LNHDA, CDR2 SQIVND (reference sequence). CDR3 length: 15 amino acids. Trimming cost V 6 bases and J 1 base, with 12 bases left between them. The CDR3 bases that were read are TGTGCCAGTAGCGACTCCTTCGGAACTAATGAAAAA. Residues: CASSDSFGTNEK. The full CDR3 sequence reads CASSDSFGTNEKLFF.

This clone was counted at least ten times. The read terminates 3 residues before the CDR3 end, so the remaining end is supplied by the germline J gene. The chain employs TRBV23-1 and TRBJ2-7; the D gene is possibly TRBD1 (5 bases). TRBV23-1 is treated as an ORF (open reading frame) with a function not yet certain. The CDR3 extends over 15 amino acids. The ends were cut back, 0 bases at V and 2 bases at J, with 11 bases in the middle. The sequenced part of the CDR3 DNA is TGCGCCAGCAGTCAATCCAGGGAAAATCCCTACGAG. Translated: CASSQSRENPYE. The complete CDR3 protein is CASSQSRENPYEQYF.

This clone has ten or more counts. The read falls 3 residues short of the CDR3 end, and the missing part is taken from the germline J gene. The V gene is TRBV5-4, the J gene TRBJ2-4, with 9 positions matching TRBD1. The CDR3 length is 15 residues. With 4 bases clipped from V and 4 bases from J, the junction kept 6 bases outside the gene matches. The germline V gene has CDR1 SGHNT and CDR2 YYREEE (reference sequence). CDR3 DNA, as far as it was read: TGTGCCAGCAGCCCCCCAGGGACAGGGAAAAACATT. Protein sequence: CASSPPGTGKNI. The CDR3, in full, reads CASSPPGTGKNIQYF.

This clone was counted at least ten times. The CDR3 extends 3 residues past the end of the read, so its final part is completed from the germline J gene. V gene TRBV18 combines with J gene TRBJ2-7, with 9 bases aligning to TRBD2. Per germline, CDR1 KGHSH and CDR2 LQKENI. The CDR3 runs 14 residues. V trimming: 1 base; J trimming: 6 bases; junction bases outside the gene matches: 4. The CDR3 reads CASSPLAGVGEQYF. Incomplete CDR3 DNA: TGTGCCAGCTCACCACTAGCGGGAGTCGGCGAG.

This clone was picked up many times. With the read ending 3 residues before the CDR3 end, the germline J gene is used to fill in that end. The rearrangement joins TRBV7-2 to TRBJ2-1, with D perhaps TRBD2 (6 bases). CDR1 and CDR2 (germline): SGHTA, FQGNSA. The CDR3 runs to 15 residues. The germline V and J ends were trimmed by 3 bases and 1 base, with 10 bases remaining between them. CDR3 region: CASSLSGFSYNEQFF. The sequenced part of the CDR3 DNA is TGTGCCAGCAGCTTGAGCGGGTTTTCCTACAATGAG.

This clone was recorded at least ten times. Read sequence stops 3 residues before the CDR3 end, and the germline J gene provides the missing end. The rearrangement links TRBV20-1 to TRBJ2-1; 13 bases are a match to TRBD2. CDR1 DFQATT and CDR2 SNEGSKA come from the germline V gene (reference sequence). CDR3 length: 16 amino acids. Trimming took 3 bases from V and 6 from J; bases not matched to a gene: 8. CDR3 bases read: TGCAGTGCTAGGGAGACTAGCGGGAGGATCAGCAATGAG. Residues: CSARETSGRISNE. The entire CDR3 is CSARETSGRISNEQFF.

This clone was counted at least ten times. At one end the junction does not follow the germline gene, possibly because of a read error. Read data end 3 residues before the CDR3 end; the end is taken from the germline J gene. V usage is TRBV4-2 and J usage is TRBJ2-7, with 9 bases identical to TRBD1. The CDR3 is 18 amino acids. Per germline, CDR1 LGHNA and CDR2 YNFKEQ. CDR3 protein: CASSQDSSGQGSTYEQYF. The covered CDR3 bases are TGCGCCAGCAGCCAAGACTCTTCCGGACAGGGGAGTACCTACGAG.

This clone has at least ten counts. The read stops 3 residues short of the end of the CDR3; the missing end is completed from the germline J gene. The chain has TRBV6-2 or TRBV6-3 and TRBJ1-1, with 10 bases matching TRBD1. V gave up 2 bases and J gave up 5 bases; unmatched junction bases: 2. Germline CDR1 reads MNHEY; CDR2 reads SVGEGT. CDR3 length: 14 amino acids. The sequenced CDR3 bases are TGTGCCAGCAGTTACGGGACAGGGGCTACTGAA. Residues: CASSYGTGATE. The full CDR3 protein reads CASSYGTGATEAFF.

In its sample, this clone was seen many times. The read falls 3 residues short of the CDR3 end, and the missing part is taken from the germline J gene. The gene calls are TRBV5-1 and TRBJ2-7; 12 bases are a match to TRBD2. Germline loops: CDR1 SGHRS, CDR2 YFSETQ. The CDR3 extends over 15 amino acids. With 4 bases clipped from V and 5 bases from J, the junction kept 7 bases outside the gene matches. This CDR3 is CASSQMTSGRHEQYF. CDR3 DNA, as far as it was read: TGCGCCAGCAGCCAAATGACTAGCGGGAGACACGAG.

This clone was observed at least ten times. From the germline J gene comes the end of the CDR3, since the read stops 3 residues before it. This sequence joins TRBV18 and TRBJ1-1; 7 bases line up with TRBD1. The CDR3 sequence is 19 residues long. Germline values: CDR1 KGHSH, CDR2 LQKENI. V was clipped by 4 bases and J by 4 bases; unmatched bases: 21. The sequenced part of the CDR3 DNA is TGTGCCAGCTCACAACTCTTCAGGGGGTCCAGCCGAAGGGGCACTGAA. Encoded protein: CASSQLFRGSSRRGTE. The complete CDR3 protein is CASSQLFRGSSRRGTEAFF. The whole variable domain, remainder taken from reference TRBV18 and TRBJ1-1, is NAGVMQNPRHLVRRRGQEARLRCSPMKGHSHVYWYRQLPEEGLKFMVYLQKENIIDESGMPKERFSAEFPKEGPSILRIQQVVRGDSAAYFCASSQLFRGSSRRGTEAFFGQGTRLTVV.

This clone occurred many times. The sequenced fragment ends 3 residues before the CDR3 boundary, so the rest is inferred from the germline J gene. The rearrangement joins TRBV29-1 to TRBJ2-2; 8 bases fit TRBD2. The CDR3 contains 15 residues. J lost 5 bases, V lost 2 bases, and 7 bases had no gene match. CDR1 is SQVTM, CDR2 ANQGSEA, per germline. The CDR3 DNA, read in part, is TGCAGCGTTGAACCGCGGGCTAGCGGGACCGGGGAG. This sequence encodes CSVEPRASGTGE. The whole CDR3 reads CSVEPRASGTGELFF.

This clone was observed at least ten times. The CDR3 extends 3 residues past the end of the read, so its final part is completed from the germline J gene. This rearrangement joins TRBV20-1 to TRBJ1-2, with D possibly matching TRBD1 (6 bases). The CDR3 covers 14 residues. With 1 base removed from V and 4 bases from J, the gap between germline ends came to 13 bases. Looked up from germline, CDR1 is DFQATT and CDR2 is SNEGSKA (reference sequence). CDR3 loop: CSARVKDSLYGYTF. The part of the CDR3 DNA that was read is TGCAGTGCTAGAGTTAAGGACAGTCTCTATGGC.

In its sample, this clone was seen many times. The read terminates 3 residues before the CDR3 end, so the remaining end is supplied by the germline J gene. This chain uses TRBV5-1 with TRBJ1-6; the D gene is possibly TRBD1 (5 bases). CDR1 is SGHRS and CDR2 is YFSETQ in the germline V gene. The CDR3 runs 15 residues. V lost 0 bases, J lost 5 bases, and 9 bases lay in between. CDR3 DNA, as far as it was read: TGCGCCAGCAGCTTGGATGGACACGATAATTCACCC. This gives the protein CASSLDGHDNSP. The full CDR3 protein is CASSLDGHDNSPLHF.

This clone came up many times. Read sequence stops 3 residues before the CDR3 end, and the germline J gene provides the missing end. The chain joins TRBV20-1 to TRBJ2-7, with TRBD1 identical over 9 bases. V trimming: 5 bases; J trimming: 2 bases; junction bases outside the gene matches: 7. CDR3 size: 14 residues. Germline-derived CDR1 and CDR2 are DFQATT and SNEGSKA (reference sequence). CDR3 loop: CSASGTGLTYEQYF. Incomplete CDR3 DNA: TGCAGTGCTTCAGGGACAGGGCTTACCTACGAG.